The 26 T cell receptor beta chains in this list originate from one sample, sequenced in a study of OX40 agonist ivuxolimab in advanced cancers. Repertoires were generated with immunoSEQ multiplex PCR, while TCRdb's copy carries only in-frame clones and drops some. This sample has 50,000 or so clones, with 80% to 90% found just once. The specimen was CD4+ or CD8+ T cells sorted from blood, collected in a trial of the OX40 agonist ivuxolimab. Receptors originate from an adult with an advanced solid tumor such as melanoma, head and neck, liver or kidney cancer.

The chain employs TRBV28 and TRBJ1-3; the D gene is possibly TRBD1 (6 bases). The CDR3 has 14 amino acids. V was shortened by 6 bases and J by 4 bases, with 13 bases between the two germline ends. Germline V CDR1 and CDR2: MDHEN, SYDVKM. The CDR3: CASSRRGGGNTIYF. CDR3 nucleotides: TGTGCCAGCAGCAGAAGGGGGGGAGGAAACACCATATATTTT. Based on the CDR3 plus reference TRBV28 and TRBJ1-3, the full variable domain is DVKVTQSSRYLVKRTGEKVFLECVQDMDHENMFWYRQDPGLGLRLIYFSYDVKMKEKGDIPEGYSVSREKKERFSLILESASTNQTSMYLCASSRRGGGNTIYFGEGSWLTVV.

The J gene is TRBJ1-1, the V gene TRBV4-1; possibly TRBD1 for D (6 bases). The V end lost 3 bases, the J end lost 2 bases, and 16 bases lay between the germline ends. The germline gives CDR1 MGHRA, CDR2 YSYEKL. There are 16 residues in the CDR3. CDR3 in DNA: TGCGCCAGCAGCCAGGCGATAACCAGGGGTAACACTGAAGCTTTCTTT. Translation gives CASSQAITRGNTEAFF.

In this sample, this clone turned up once. The V and J genes are TRBV6-5 and TRBJ1-5; 7 nucleotides agree with TRBD1. Germline V gene data show CDR1 as MNHEY and CDR2 as SVGAGI. This CDR3 has 15 residues. V lost 7 bases, J lost 2 bases, and 8 bases stayed unmatched. The CDR3 here is CASTLRTGGNQPQHF. CDR3 nucleotide sequence: TGTGCCAGCACACTCCGAACAGGGGGCAATCAGCCCCAGCATTTT.

The chain carries TRBV7-8 and TRBJ2-7; D is ambiguous. Trimming removed 7 bases at V and 5 bases at J, with 21 bases between. The CDR3 has 15 amino acids. CDR1 SGHVS and CDR2 FQNEAQ come from the germline V gene. The chain's CDR3 is CASTWASSGSHEQYF. DNA of the CDR3: TGTGCCAGCACCTGGGCCTCATCGGGCTCGCACGAGCAGTACTTC.

This chain joins TRBV9 and TRBJ2-2, with D possibly being TRBD1 or TRBD2 (5 bases each). CDR1 SGDLS and CDR2 YYNGEE come from the germline V gene. The V and J ends lost 0 bases and 1 base respectively, with 16 bases between them. The CDR3 consists of 18 residues. CDR3 nucleotides: TGTGCCAGCAGCGTAGTGCAGGTGGGGACGGTGAACACCGGGGAGCTGTTTTTT. Protein product: CASSVVQVGTVNTGELFF.

The genes are TRBV18 and TRBJ1-5, with D perhaps matching TRBD1 (5 bases). Deletions cut 2 bases from V and 2 bases from J, with 7 bases between. CDR1 is KGHSH, CDR2 LQKENI, per germline. This CDR3 has 14 residues. The CDR3 here is CASSPEGGNQPQHF. The CDR3 region has the DNA TGTGCCAGCTCACCAGAAGGGGGCAATCAGCCCCAGCATTTT.

The CDR3 coding sequence is TGCAGCGTTAATGGAGGGGCTGTATTCTATGGCTACACCTTC. Translating it yields CSVNGGAVFYGYTF. This sequence joins TRBV29-1 and TRBJ1-2, with D perhaps matching TRBD1 (5 bases). The CDR3 loop spans 14 amino acids. From germline, CDR1 is SQVTM and CDR2 ANQGSEA. Trimming removed 5 bases from V and 4 bases from J, with 17 bases in between. The full variable domain, with the rest looked up from reference TRBV29-1 and TRBJ1-2, is SAVISQKPSRDICQRGTSLTIQCQVDSQVTMMFWYRQQPGQSLTLIATANQGSEATYESGFVIDKFPISRPNLTFSTLTVSNMSPEDSSIYLCSVNGGAVFYGYTFGSGTRLTVV.

The V call is TRBV6-5, the J call TRBJ1-1; D possibly corresponds to TRBD1 (5 bases). V was shortened by 0 bases and J by 3 bases, with 11 bases between the two germline ends. The CDR3 is 15 residues long. CDR1 is MNHEY and CDR2 is SVGAGI in the germline V gene. The CDR3 is CASSYSNMGDTEAFF. The DNA for the CDR3 is TGTGCCAGCAGTTACTCGAACATGGGGGACACTGAAGCTTTCTTT.

Concerning this clone: This CDR3 is also generated by other DNA sequences in the sample. In DNA form, the CDR3 reads TGTGCCAGCAGCCAAGCGGTCGAGGGGGTGGGGGGCTACACCTTC. Its translation: CASSQAVEGVGGYTF. The chain has TRBV14 and TRBJ1-2; TRBD1 is a possible D gene (6 bases). The germline gives CDR1 SGHDN, CDR2 FVKESK. The CDR3 is 15 amino acids. Trimming stripped 1 base from V and 8 bases from J, with 17 bases between.

V usage is TRBV6-6 and J usage is TRBJ2-5; D is perhaps TRBD2 (6 bases). The CDR3 spans 15 residues. Trimming stripped 7 bases from V and 2 bases from J, with 17 bases between. CDR1 is MNHNY, CDR2 SVGAGI, per germline (reference sequence). This chain's CDR3 is CASTNDGGGQETQYF. The CDR3 nucleotides are TGTGCCAGCACCAACGATGGAGGAGGGCAAGAGACCCAGTACTTC.

The chain is built from TRBV5-6 and TRBJ2-1; 9 bases fit TRBD1. CDR3 length equals 15 residues. The germline gives CDR1 SGHDT, CDR2 YYEEEE. With V trimmed by 1 base and J by 4 bases, 3 bases remained unmatched. This chain's CDR3 is CASSLRQGVYNEQFF. The CDR3 DNA reads as TGTGCCAGCAGCTTGAGACAGGGGGTATACAATGAGCAGTTCTTC.

J is TRBJ1-2 and V is TRBV6-6; D is unresolved. The CDR3 length is 15 residues. The V end lost 0 bases, the J end lost 5 bases, and 13 bases lay between the germline ends. CDR1 and CDR2 (germline): MNHNY, SVGAGI (reference sequence). The CDR3 protein is CASSYSPDGGYGYTF. The CDR3 DNA is TGTGCCAGCAGTTACTCCCCTGACGGTGGGTATGGCTACACCTTC.

V and J are TRBV21-1 and TRBJ1-1. TRBV21-1 counts as a pseudogene. The CDR3 is made up of 17 amino acids. Here the CDR3 DNA reads TGTGCCAGCAGCTCCCGAAATGAGGGGCTGGACTTCGCTGAAGCTTTCTTT. It yields the protein CASSSRNEGLDFAEAFF.

The V call is TRBV20-1, the J call TRBJ2-1; D gene uncertain. Trimming took 8 bases from V and 8 from J, leaving 13 bases between them. CDR3 length: 11 amino acids. Looked up from germline, CDR1 is DFQATT and CDR2 is SNEGSKA (reference sequence). CDR3 bases: TGCAGTAGCCGAGATTTGGATGAGCAGTTCTTC. Translating gives CSSRDLDEQFF.

This chain uses TRBV2 with TRBJ2-3; D remains unclear. This CDR3 has 13 amino acids. Germline-derived CDR1 and CDR2 are SNHLY and FYNNEI. With 3 bases removed from V and 6 bases from J, the gap between germline ends came to 10 bases. The CDR3 region has the DNA TGTGCCAGCAGTGAGGGCTGGTATGATACGCAGTATTTT. Translating it yields CASSEGWYDTQYF.

This clone has just one count. The same CDR3 arises from other DNA sequences in this sample as well. This chain joins TRBV30 and TRBJ1-3; D is undetermined. CDR3 size: 12 residues. Germline lookup yields CDR1 GTSNPN and CDR2 SVGIG (reference sequence). V was clipped by 1 base and J by 3 bases, with 4 bases between them. CDR3 sequence (DNA): TGTGCCTGGAGTGGCGATGGAAACACCATATATTTT. This translates into CAWSGDGNTIYF.

V gene TRBV9 combines with J gene TRBJ1-1; tentative D call: TRBD1 (6 bases). This CDR3 region has 16 residues. Germline V gene sequence: CDR1 SGDLS, CDR2 YYNGEE. V gave up 7 bases and J gave up 0 bases, with 19 bases separating them. The CDR3 loop is CASVRGGKPMNTEAFF. The CDR3 DNA follows: TGTGCCAGCGTCAGGGGAGGAAAGCCCATGAACACTGAAGCTTTCTTT.

The rearrangement links TRBV6-6 to TRBJ2-5; 8 bases are a match to TRBD1. The CDR3 consists of 14 residues. The trim removed 7 bases at V and 5 bases at J, leaving 9 bases unmatched. Per germline, CDR1 MNHNY and CDR2 SVGAGI (reference sequence). The CDR3 coding sequence is TGTGCCAGCACTGCGACAGGGGTCGGGGAGACCCAGTACTTC. It codes for CASTATGVGETQYF.

The chain carries TRBV9 and TRBJ2-5; a weak D match, TRBD2 (5 bases). Trimming pared 1 base from V and 1 base from J, leaving 8 bases between. The CDR3 extends over 14 amino acids. In germline, CDR1 is SGDLS, CDR2 YYNGEE. The CDR3 here is CASSVSAGQETQYF. Written as DNA, the CDR3 is TGTGCCAGCAGCGTAAGTGCGGGCCAAGAGACCCAGTACTTC.

The rearrangement links TRBV5-1 to TRBJ1-5, with D possibly matching TRBD1 (5 bases). The CDR3 runs 15 residues. From germline, CDR1 is SGHRS and CDR2 YFSETQ. V was shortened by 0 bases and J by 0 bases, with 7 bases between the two germline ends. In nucleotides, the CDR3 is TGCGCCAGCAGCTTGGGAGGGGTTAGCAATCAGCCCCAGCATTTT. It encodes CASSLGGVSNQPQHF.

The chain uses TRBV5-4 and TRBJ1-1; unclear D gene. This CDR3 has 14 amino acids. V lost 0 bases to trimming and J lost 7 bases, with 13 bases between them. Germline assignment: CDR1 SGHNT and CDR2 YYREEE (reference sequence). Here the CDR3 DNA reads TGTGCCAGCAGCTTGGCCTCCGGCACACATGAAGCTTTCTTT. It codes for CASSLASGTHEAFF.

The chain combines TRBV9 with TRBJ2-1, with 11 bases lining up with TRBD2. CDR3 length equals 17 residues. CDR1 is SGDLS, CDR2 YYNGEE, per germline. The V and J ends lost 0 bases and 6 bases, in that order; junction bases with no gene match: 8. This CDR3 reads CASSVVPLAGGRNEQFF. CDR3 nucleotide sequence: TGTGCCAGCAGCGTAGTGCCCCTAGCGGGGGGACGCAATGAGCAGTTCTTC.

The rearrangement links TRBV7-8 to TRBJ2-7; the match to TRBD2 covers 7 bases. V was pared by 1 base and J by 1 base, with 4 bases of the junction left unmatched. The CDR3 length is 15 residues. The germline gives CDR1 SGHVS, CDR2 FQNEAQ. Here the CDR3 reads CASSLVPGGSYEQYF. The DNA of the CDR3 is TGTGCCAGCAGCTTAGTTCCCGGGGGGTCCTACGAGCAGTACTTC.

The chain is built from TRBV6-1 and TRBJ1-6, with D possibly matching TRBD1 (5 bases). Per germline, CDR1 MNHNS and CDR2 SASEGT. Trimming stripped 10 bases from V and 2 bases from J, with 12 bases between. This CDR3 spans 14 amino acids. The CDR3 DNA follows: TGTGCCACCCCAGGGTTCACCTATAATTCACCCCTCCACTTT. It codes for CATPGFTYNSPLHF.

J is TRBJ1-2 and V is TRBV27, with 10 bases lining up with TRBD1. The CDR3 has 16 amino acids. The V segment lost 5 bases and the J segment 10 bases; nucleotides outside the gene matches: 16. Germline V gives CDR1 MNHEY, CDR2 SMNVEV (reference sequence). CDR3 region: CASSEEGRPGQGYYTF. The CDR3 DNA follows: TGTGCCAGCAGTGAAGAAGGAAGACCGGGACAGGGGTACTACACCTTC.

The chain links TRBV6-1 to TRBJ1-1, with a tentative D call TRBD1 (5 bases). The germline V gene encodes CDR1 MNHNS and CDR2 SASEGT. The CDR3 is 14 amino acids. V lost 5 bases and J lost 1, with 11 bases in between. CDR3 sequence reads: CASSQGPRNTEAFF. The CDR3 nucleotides are TGTGCCAGCAGTCAGGGACCCAGGAACACTGAAGCTTTCTTT.